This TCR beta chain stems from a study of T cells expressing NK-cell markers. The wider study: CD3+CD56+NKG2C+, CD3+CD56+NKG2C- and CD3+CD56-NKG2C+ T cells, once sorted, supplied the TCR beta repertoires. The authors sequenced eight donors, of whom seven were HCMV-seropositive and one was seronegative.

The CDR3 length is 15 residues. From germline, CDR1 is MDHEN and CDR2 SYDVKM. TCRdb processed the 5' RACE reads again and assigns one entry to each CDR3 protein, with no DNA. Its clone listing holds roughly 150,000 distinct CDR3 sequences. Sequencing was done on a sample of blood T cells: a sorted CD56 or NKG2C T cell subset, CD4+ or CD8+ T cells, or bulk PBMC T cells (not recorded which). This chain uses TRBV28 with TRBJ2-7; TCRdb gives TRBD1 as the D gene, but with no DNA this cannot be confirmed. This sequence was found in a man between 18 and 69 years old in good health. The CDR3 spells CASSLMTGGIYEQYF.